The sequence of this T cell receptor beta chain was determined in a study of early T cells in non-severe SARS-CoV-2 infection (dated by TCRdb to about 2021). Background on the whole study: Because TCR sequencing relied on bulk RNA taken from unsorted whole blood, pairing of alpha and beta chains was not possible. The investigation overall reported the following: VDJdb matching was skewed toward anti-spike CD8 responses and likely underestimated virus-specific expansions by missing private and CD4 specificities.

A case-control design nested within a healthcare worker cohort in London, UK, was used, with weekly nasopharyngeal swab PCR tests and blood sampling performed. Healthcare workers were enrolled in the week of the UK lockdown, from 23 to 31 March 2020, and were followed every week for up to roughly 15 weeks. Library preparation employed 5' RACE. The run used a NextSeq 500. To correct for sequencing error and PCR bias, the TCR library protocol tagged individual cDNA molecules with unique molecular identifiers. Both TCR alpha and beta chains were sequenced, and tight co-correlation was observed between alpha and beta sequence abundances in each sample. The study's processing was this. Decombinator V4 was used to annotate the V gene, J gene and CDR3 of the TCR sequences. Expanded TCRs were defined as changing significantly between any two time points under a Poisson model with p below 0.0001. TCR abundances were normalised to the total number of TCRs sequenced per sample and expressed as counts per million. VDJdb, accessed 1 November 2021, was searched for CMV, EBV and SARS-CoV-2 annotated TCRs, with TCRs annotated for multiple antigens excluded. TCRdb reprocessed the public reads (quality trimming at Q25 with fastp, clone calling with MiXCR) and kept in-frame beta chains. Identical CDR3 proteins give one entry, which carries the most common genes and DNA. Here the V and J calls rest on TCRdb's processing, not on the authors' analysis. The sample data list 80,000 to 95,000 distinct CDR3 sequences, and 11% to 15% of these were observed just once. About 10% of the sample lies in the top ten.

This clonotype was recorded many times. Its antigen specificity is not known. No clone much larger than this one lies a single base away; base qualities are absent. The sequenced material came from whole blood. This receptor was taken from an adult who was a healthcare worker with PCR-confirmed SARS-CoV-2 infection or an uninfected control (not recorded which).

The sequenced DNA is TGCAGCGCACGACAGGGGGGCTCCTACGAGCAGTACTTC. The encoded protein is CSARQGGSYEQYF. This chain joins TRBV29-1 to TRBJ2-7; TRBD1 aligns with 9 central bases. CDR1 SQVTM and CDR2 ANQGSEA were looked up in the germline V gene. Here V drops 7 bases and J drops 0 bases, and the junction holds 4 bases not matched to any gene. Taken from cysteine to phenylalanine, the CDR3 has 13 residues. Just the 39-base CDR3 DNA is kept, in frame starting at base 1.